These T cell receptor beta chains were read from a single sample in a study of cytomegalovirus exposure and HLA in healthy donors. TCRdb keeps only in-frame clones here, not all; method: immunoSEQ multiplex PCR. The table includes about 100,000 clones, around three quarters detected once. The material sequenced was PBMCs. Receptors originate from a female donor in good health and CMV-seropositive. The CDR3 runs from the conserved cysteine through the conserved F or W. A D gene is named only where the DNA matches it firmly. Some rows have no size entry. The others give once, few or many, or a class for an expanded clone.

cdr3_aa: CASSYALAGEETQYF
cdr3_nt: TGTGCCAGCAGTTACGCTCTAGCGGGAGAAGAGACCCAGTACTTC
v_call: TRBV7-9
d_call: TRBD2
j_call: TRBJ2-5
clone_size: -

cdr3_aa: CASRGSYEQYF
cdr3_nt: TGTGCCAGCAGGGGCAGTTACGAGCAGTACTTC
v_call: TRBV6-6
d_call: -
j_call: TRBJ2-7
clone_size: once

cdr3_aa: CASDGTGVNNEQFF
cdr3_nt: TGTGCCAGCGATGGGACTGGAGTTAACAATGAGCAGTTCTTC
v_call: TRBV2
d_call: -
j_call: TRBJ2-1
clone_size: few

cdr3_aa: CASSVPGLASYNEQFF
cdr3_nt: TGTGCCAGCAGCGTACCGGGACTAGCCTCCTACAATGAGCAGTTCTTC
v_call: TRBV9
d_call: TRBD2
j_call: TRBJ2-1
clone_size: -

cdr3_aa: CASSKQGEIGNEQFF
cdr3_nt: TGTGCCAGCAGCAAACAGGGAGAGATTGGCAATGAGCAGTTCTTC
v_call: TRBV7-2
d_call: -
j_call: TRBJ2-1
clone_size: once

cdr3_aa: CASRNRGGTGGTSGYGYTF
cdr3_nt: TGTGCCAGCAGGAATCGTGGCGGGACAGGGGGCACCAGTGGCTATGGCTACACCTTC
v_call: TRBV7-2
d_call: TRBD1
j_call: TRBJ1-2
clone_size: -

cdr3_aa: CASSEQTVISEQYF
cdr3_nt: TGTGCCAGCAGTGAGCAGACAGTCATAAGCGAGCAGTACTTC
v_call: TRBV2
d_call: -
j_call: TRBJ2-7
clone_size: -

cdr3_aa: CASSEWGSNQPQHF
cdr3_nt: TGTGCCAGCAGTGAATGGGGCAGCAATCAGCCCCAGCATTTT
v_call: TRBV25-1
d_call: -
j_call: TRBJ1-5
clone_size: -

cdr3_aa: CASSPGTGVNTGELFF
cdr3_nt: TGTGCCAGTAGTCCCGGGACAGGGGTGAACACCGGGGAGCTGTTTTTT
v_call: TRBV19
d_call: TRBD1
j_call: TRBJ2-2
clone_size: few

cdr3_aa: CASSSQRAGELFF
cdr3_nt: TGTGCCAGCAGCTCCCAACGAGCCGGGGAGCTGTTTTTT
v_call: TRBV7-2
d_call: -
j_call: TRBJ2-2
clone_size: -

cdr3_aa: CASSQDSGHNEQFF
cdr3_nt: TGTGCCAGCAGCCAGGATAGCGGCCACAATGAGCAGTTCTTC
v_call: TRBV4-2
d_call: -
j_call: TRBJ2-1
clone_size: -

cdr3_aa: CASSMTGFYEQYF
cdr3_nt: TGTGCCAGCAGCATGACAGGATTCTACGAGCAGTACTTC
v_call: TRBV21-1
d_call: -
j_call: TRBJ2-7
clone_size: -

cdr3_aa: CASSRFITGVGETQYF
cdr3_nt: TGCGCCAGCAGCCGATTTATAACAGGGGTCGGGGAGACCCAGTACTTC
v_call: TRBV4-1
d_call: TRBD1
j_call: TRBJ2-5
clone_size: few

cdr3_aa: CASSPPKGAYEQYF
cdr3_nt: TGTGCCAGCTCACCACCCAAAGGGGCCTACGAGCAGTACTTC
v_call: TRBV18
d_call: -
j_call: TRBJ2-7
clone_size: -

cdr3_aa: CASSRGSNTGELFF
cdr3_nt: TGTGCCAGCAGCCGGGGTTCGAACACCGGGGAGCTGTTTTTT
v_call: TRBV6-6
d_call: -
j_call: TRBJ2-2
clone_size: -

cdr3_aa: CASSGRGGASTDTQYF
cdr3_nt: TGTGCCAGCAGTGGACGTGGCGGTGCTAGCACAGATACGCAGTATTTT
v_call: TRBV6-1
d_call: -
j_call: TRBJ2-3
clone_size: -

cdr3_aa: CASSYSAAGAIHGYTF
cdr3_nt: TGTGCCAGCAGTTACTCGGCGGCAGGGGCTATACATGGCTACACCTTC
v_call: TRBV6-7
d_call: -
j_call: TRBJ1-2
clone_size: few

cdr3_aa: CASSISKTSGGRGDTQYF
cdr3_nt: TGTGCCAGTAGTATTTCTAAGACTAGCGGTGGACGGGGAGATACGCAGTATTTT
v_call: TRBV19
d_call: TRBD2
j_call: TRBJ2-3
clone_size: once

cdr3_aa: CASSHKQGAGANVLTF
cdr3_nt: TGCGCCAGCAGCCACAAACAGGGAGCTGGGGCCAACGTCCTGACTTTC
v_call: TRBV4-3
d_call: -
j_call: TRBJ2-6
clone_size: -

cdr3_aa: CSVDLVLAGGVSYNEQFF
cdr3_nt: TGCAGCGTTGACTTAGTCCTAGCGGGAGGGGTCTCCTACAATGAGCAGTTCTTC
v_call: TRBV29-1
d_call: TRBD2
j_call: TRBJ2-1
clone_size: once

cdr3_aa: CASSPNWDTQYF
cdr3_nt: TGCGCCAGCTCACCGAACTGGGATACGCAGTATTTT
v_call: TRBV4-3
d_call: -
j_call: TRBJ2-3
clone_size: -

cdr3_aa: CASKMGQGGEKLFF
cdr3_nt: TGTGCCAGTAAAATGGGGCAGGGAGGCGAAAAACTGTTTTTT
v_call: TRBV19
d_call: -
j_call: TRBJ1-4
clone_size: -

cdr3_aa: CAHQRGRYEQYF
cdr3_nt: TGTGCCCACCAGAGGGGGCGGTACGAGCAGTACTTC
v_call: TRBV30
d_call: TRBD1
j_call: TRBJ2-7
clone_size: few

cdr3_aa: CGSGRGADTQYF
cdr3_nt: TGCGGGAGCGGGAGAGGTGCAGATACGCAGTATTTT
v_call: TRBV6-6
d_call: TRBD2
j_call: TRBJ2-3
clone_size: -

cdr3_aa: CASSLEDSF
cdr3_nt: TGTGCCAGCAGCTTGGAGGACTCCTTC
v_call: TRBV7-2
d_call: -
j_call: TRBJ1-2
clone_size: -

cdr3_aa: CASSANGRETPTDTQYF
cdr3_nt: TGTGCCAGCAGCGCCAACGGGCGGGAGACCCCCACAGATACGCAGTATTTT
v_call: TRBV7-8
d_call: TRBD2
j_call: TRBJ2-3
clone_size: few

cdr3_aa: CASSERSRGLATDTQYF
cdr3_nt: TGCGCCAGCAGTGAGAGATCCAGGGGGCTGGCCACAGATACGCAGTATTTT
v_call: TRBV10-1
d_call: TRBD1
j_call: TRBJ2-3
clone_size: -

cdr3_aa: CASSQSLAYNEQFF
cdr3_nt: TGCGCCAGCAGTCAATCACTAGCGTACAATGAGCAGTTCTTC
v_call: TRBV5-1
d_call: TRBD2
j_call: TRBJ2-1
clone_size: -

cdr3_aa: CSARGVYEQFF
cdr3_nt: TGCAGTGCTAGGGGCGTTTATGAGCAGTTCTTC
v_call: TRBV20-1
d_call: -
j_call: TRBJ2-1
clone_size: -

cdr3_aa: CSAKRNEKLFF
cdr3_nt: TGCAGTGCAAAGAGGAATGAAAAACTGTTTTTT
v_call: TRBV20-1
d_call: -
j_call: TRBJ1-4
clone_size: -

cdr3_aa: CALRRLAISDTQYF
cdr3_nt: TGTGCCCTCCGGAGGCTAGCGATTTCAGATACGCAGTATTTT
v_call: TRBV7-9
d_call: -
j_call: TRBJ2-3
clone_size: -

cdr3_aa: CASSLTGGVNEKLFF
cdr3_nt: TGTGCCAGCAGTCTCACAGGGGGCGTTAATGAAAAACTGTTTTTT
v_call: TRBV5-4
d_call: TRBD1
j_call: TRBJ1-4
clone_size: -

cdr3_aa: CASSSGLAGVDTQYF
cdr3_nt: TGCGCCAGCAGCTCGGGACTAGCGGGAGTAGATACGCAGTATTTT
v_call: TRBV5-1
d_call: TRBD2
j_call: TRBJ2-3
clone_size: -

cdr3_aa: CASSPTSGRYNEQFF
cdr3_nt: TGTGCCAGCAGTCCGACTAGCGGGAGGTACAATGAGCAGTTCTTC
v_call: TRBV2
d_call: TRBD2
j_call: TRBJ2-1
clone_size: -

cdr3_aa: CASSLGRGPSGYTF
cdr3_nt: TGTGCCAGCAGCTTGGGAAGAGGGCCAAGTGGCTACACCTTC
v_call: TRBV5-6
d_call: -
j_call: TRBJ1-2
clone_size: -

cdr3_aa: CASSQTGTGGDTEAFF
cdr3_nt: TGCGCCAGCAGCCAGACCGGGACAGGGGGTGACACTGAAGCTTTCTTT
v_call: TRBV4-1
d_call: TRBD1
j_call: TRBJ1-1
clone_size: -

cdr3_aa: CASSMSDRVEDQPQHF
cdr3_nt: TGTGCCAGTAGTATGTCGGACAGGGTTGAGGATCAGCCCCAGCATTTT
v_call: TRBV19
d_call: TRBD1
j_call: TRBJ1-5
clone_size: once

cdr3_aa: CASSRQGAIGTDTQYF
cdr3_nt: TGCGCCAGCAGCCGCCAGGGGGCTATTGGCACAGATACGCAGTATTTT
v_call: TRBV4-3
d_call: TRBD1
j_call: TRBJ2-3
clone_size: -

cdr3_aa: CASSMRGPQGTTEAFF
cdr3_nt: TGTGCCAGTAGTATGAGAGGGCCGCAGGGGACCACTGAAGCTTTCTTT
v_call: TRBV19
d_call: -
j_call: TRBJ1-1
clone_size: few

cdr3_aa: CASSEGGRGGTDTQYF
cdr3_nt: TGTGCCAGCAGTGAAGGGGGCAGGGGGGGCACAGATACGCAGTATTTT
v_call: TRBV2
d_call: -
j_call: TRBJ2-3
clone_size: -

cdr3_aa: CSVEGGREMWGYTF
cdr3_nt: TGCAGCGTTGAAGGCGGCAGGGAAATGTGGGGCTACACCTTC
v_call: TRBV29-1
d_call: -
j_call: TRBJ1-2
clone_size: -

cdr3_aa: CASSLSGFGGDEQYF
cdr3_nt: TGTGCCAGCAGCTTATCGGGGTTCGGGGGAGACGAGCAGTACTTC
v_call: TRBV7-6
d_call: -
j_call: TRBJ2-7
clone_size: -

cdr3_aa: CAWSGASGTYFGNEQFF
cdr3_nt: TGTGCCTGGAGTGGGGCTAGCGGGACCTACTTCGGGAATGAGCAGTTCTTC
v_call: TRBV30
d_call: TRBD2
j_call: TRBJ2-1
clone_size: -